This T cell receptor (beta chain) was captured by sequencing in a study of identical twins. General study points: Cord blood beta clonotypes present at high abundance carried fewer insertions; no such pattern appeared in memory repertoires. The study reached conclusions through statistical analysis that was cross-sectional, not following the same donors. Weaker excess twin sharing was observed in beta out-of-frame sequences.

The CDR3 loop spans 15 amino acids. V was cut by 6 bases and J by 5 bases, with 18 bases left in between. Germline CDR1 reads LGHDT; CDR2 reads YNNKEL (reference sequence). From the 5' RACE reads, TCRdb called clonotypes with MiXCR, one entry per CDR3 protein. The sample lists approximately 260,000 distinct CDR3 sequences, about 14% seen once, with around 8.9% in the top ten. This clonotype was seen only a few times. Its specificity is not known. The TCR originated in a woman under 30 in good health. V usage is TRBV3-1 and J usage is TRBJ2-3; D is perhaps TRBD2 (6 bases). Sequenced: memory (CD45RO+) T cells sorted from blood. Here the CDR3 DNA reads TGTGCCAGCAGTACTCGCGGGGCTCAGGGAGATACGCAGTATTTT. Residues: CASSTRGAQGDTQYF.